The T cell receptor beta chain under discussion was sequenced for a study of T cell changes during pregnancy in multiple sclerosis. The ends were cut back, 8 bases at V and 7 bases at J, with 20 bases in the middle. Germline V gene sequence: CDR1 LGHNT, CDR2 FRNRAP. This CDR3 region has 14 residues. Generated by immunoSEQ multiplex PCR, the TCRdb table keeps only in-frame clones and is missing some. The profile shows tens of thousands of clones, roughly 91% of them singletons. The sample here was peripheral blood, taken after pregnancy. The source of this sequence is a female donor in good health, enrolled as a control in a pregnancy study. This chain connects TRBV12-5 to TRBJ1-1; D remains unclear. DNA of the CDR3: TGTGCTAGTTCCCCCGCGGGAAACTTGGGTGAAGCTTTCTTT. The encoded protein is CASSPAGNLGEAFF.